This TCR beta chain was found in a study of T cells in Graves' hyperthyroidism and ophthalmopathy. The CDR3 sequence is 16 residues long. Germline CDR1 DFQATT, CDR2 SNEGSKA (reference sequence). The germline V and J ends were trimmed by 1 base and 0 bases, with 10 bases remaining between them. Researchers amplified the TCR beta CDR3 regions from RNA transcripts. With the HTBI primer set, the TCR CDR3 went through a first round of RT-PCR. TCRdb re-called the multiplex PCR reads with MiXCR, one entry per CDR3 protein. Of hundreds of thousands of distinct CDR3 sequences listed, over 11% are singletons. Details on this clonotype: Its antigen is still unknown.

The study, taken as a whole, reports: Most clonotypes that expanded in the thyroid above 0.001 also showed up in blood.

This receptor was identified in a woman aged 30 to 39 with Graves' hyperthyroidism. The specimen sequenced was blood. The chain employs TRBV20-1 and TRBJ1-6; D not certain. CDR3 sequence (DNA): TGCAGTGCTAGAGTTGTGCGGAGCTCCTATAATTCACCCCTCCACTTT. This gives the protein CSARVVRSSYNSPLHF.